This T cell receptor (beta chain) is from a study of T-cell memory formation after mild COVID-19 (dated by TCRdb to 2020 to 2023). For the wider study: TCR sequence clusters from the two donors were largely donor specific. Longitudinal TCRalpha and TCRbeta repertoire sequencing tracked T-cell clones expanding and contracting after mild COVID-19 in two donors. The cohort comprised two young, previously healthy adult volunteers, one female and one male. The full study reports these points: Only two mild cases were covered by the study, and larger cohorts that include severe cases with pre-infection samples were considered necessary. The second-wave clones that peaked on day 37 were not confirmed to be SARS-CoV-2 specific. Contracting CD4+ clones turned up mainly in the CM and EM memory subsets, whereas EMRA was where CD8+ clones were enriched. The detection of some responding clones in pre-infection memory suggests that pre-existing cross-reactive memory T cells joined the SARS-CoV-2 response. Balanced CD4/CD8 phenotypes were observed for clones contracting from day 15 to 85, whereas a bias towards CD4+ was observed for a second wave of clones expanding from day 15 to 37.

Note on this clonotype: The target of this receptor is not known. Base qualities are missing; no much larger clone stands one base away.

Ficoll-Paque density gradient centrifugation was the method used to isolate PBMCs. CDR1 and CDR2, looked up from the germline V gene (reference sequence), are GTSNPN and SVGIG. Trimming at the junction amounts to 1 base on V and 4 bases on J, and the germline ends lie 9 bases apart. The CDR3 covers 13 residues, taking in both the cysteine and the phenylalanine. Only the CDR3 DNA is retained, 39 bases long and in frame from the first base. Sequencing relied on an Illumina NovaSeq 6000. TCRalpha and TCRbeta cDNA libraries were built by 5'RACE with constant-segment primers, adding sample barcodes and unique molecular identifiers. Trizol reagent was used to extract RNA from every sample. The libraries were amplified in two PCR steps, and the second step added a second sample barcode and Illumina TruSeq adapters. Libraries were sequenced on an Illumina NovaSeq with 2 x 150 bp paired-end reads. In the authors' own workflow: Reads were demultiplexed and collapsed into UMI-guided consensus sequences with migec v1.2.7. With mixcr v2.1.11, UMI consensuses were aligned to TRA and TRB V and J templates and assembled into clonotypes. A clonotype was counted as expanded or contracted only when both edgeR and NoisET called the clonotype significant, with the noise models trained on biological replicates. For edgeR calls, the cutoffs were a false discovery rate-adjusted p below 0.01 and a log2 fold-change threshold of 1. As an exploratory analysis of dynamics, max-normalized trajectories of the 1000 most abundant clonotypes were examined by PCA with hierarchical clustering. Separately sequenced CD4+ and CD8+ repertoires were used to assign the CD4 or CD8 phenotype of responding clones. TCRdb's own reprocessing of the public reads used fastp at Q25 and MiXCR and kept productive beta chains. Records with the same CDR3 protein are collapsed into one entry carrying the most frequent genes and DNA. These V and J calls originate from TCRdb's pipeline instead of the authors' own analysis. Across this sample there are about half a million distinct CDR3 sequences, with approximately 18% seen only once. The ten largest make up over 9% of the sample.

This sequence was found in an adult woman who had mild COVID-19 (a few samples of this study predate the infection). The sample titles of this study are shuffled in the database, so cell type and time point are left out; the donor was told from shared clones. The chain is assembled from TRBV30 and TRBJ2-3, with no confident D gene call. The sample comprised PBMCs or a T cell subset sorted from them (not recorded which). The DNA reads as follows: TGTGCCTGGAGTGGAGTGTTTGCAGATACGCAGTATTTT. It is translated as CAWSGVFADTQYF.